Shown below are 16 T cell receptor beta chains from a single sample sequenced in a study of T cell changes during pregnancy in multiple sclerosis. Produced via immunoSEQ multiplex PCR; TCRdb's table is partial and in-frame only. The sample shows approximately 59,000 clones, 90% to 95% of them seen only once. Sequenced material: peripheral blood, taken in the third trimester of pregnancy. Source of these receptors: a female donor in good health, enrolled as a control in a pregnancy study.

This clone was detected a few times. The V call is TRBV6-5, the J call TRBJ1-6; 7 bases line up with TRBD1. This CDR3 contains 15 residues. J lost 8 bases, V lost 4 bases, and 8 bases had no gene match. The V gene's germline CDR1 is MNHEY and CDR2 SVGAGI. The chain's CDR3 is CASSSPRGPDSPLHF. The CDR3 bases are TGTGCCAGCAGTTCGCCGAGGGGGCCCGATTCACCCCTCCACTTT.

The chain joins TRBV6-1 to TRBJ2-7; 8 bases map to TRBD2. In germline, CDR1 is MNHNS, CDR2 SASEGT. V lost 7 bases to trimming and J lost 6 bases; unmatched junction nucleotides: 5. This CDR3 region has 12 residues. CDR3 DNA: TGTGCCAGCATCGGGAGGGTATCCGAGCAGTACTTC. The encoded protein is CASIGRVSEQYF.

This chain uses TRBV6-6 with TRBJ2-2; TRBD1 aligns across 11 bases. Germline CDR1 reads MNHNY; CDR2 reads SVGAGI (reference sequence). CDR3 length: 15 residues. Trimming removed 6 bases from V and 6 bases from J; junction bases left unmatched: 6. CDR3 protein: CASSPGTGGAGELFF. The CDR3, as DNA: TGTGCCAGCAGCCCCGGGACAGGGGGGGCCGGGGAGCTGTTTTTT.

This clone was seen a handful of times. The chain links TRBV4-1 to TRBJ1-1, with a weak D call TRBD1 (5 bases). V shed 4 bases and J shed 7 bases, with 22 bases lying between them. CDR1 MGHRA and CDR2 YSYEKL come from the germline V gene. The CDR3 contains 16 residues. CDR3 sequence reads: CASSRRATADRSEAFF. The CDR3 nucleotides are TGCGCCAGCAGCCGAAGAGCGACAGCCGATCGTAGTGAAGCTTTCTTT.

With respect to this clone: Distinct nucleotide sequences in the sample also encode this CDR3. In DNA, the CDR3 is TGTGCCAGCAGCCAGGACAGGAACACTGAAGCTTTCTTT. It translates to CASSQDRNTEAFF. The rearrangement joins TRBV14 to TRBJ1-1; perhaps TRBD1 as D (6 bases). V was shortened by 3 bases and J by 1 base, with 6 bases between the two germline ends. The CDR3 consists of 13 residues. CDR1 is SGHDN, CDR2 FVKESK, per germline.

CDR3 sequence reads: CASSRTDSQETQYF. DNA for the CDR3: TGTGCCAGCAGTCGAACAGACAGTCAAGAGACCCAGTACTTC. This sequence joins TRBV6-5 and TRBJ2-5; TRBD1 is a possible D gene (5 bases). The V gene lost 5 bases and the J gene lost 2 bases, with 12 bases spanning the gap. Germline V gene sequence: CDR1 MNHEY, CDR2 SVGAGI. The CDR3 runs to 14 residues.

The chain joins TRBV4-3 to TRBJ1-1; perhaps TRBD1 as D (6 bases). Trimming shortened V by 0 bases and J by 6 bases, and 11 bases separated the two germline ends. The V gene's germline CDR1 is LGHNA and CDR2 YSLEER. This CDR3 spans 14 amino acids. DNA of the CDR3: TGCGCCAGCAGCCAAGATACAGGGATTGCTGAAGCTTTCTTT. Its translation: CASSQDTGIAEAFF.

The CDR3 nucleotides are TGTGCCAGCAGTTACGAGGGACTAGGGGACAATGAGCAGTTCTTC. Translated: CASSYEGLGDNEQFF. The chain joins TRBV6-6 to TRBJ2-1; 8 nucleotides align to TRBD2. This CDR3 is built from 15 residues. The V and J ends lost 2 bases and 5 bases, in that order; junction bases with no gene match: 5. The germline gives CDR1 MNHNY, CDR2 SVGAGI (reference sequence).

This chain connects TRBV5-4 to TRBJ2-5; 8 bases agree with TRBD1. The J segment lost 1 base and the V segment lost 7 bases, leaving 3 bases of the junction unmatched. Germline-derived CDR1 and CDR2 are SGHNT and YYREEE (reference sequence). This CDR3 contains 13 residues. Here the CDR3 reads CASGGQGQETQYF. The CDR3 bases are TGTGCCAGCGGAGGACAGGGCCAAGAGACCCAGTACTTC.

Remarks on this clone: The germline gene is not matched at one end of the junction; a read error may be the cause. The chain uses TRBV7-7 and TRBJ2-1, with D possibly TRBD1 on 6 matching bases. The CDR3 is 13 residues long. Germline CDR1 is SSHAT and CDR2 is FNYEAQ (reference sequence). CDR3 DNA sequence: TGTGCTAGCAGCTTAGGGCAGGGGTATGAGCAGTTCTTC. This codes for CASSLGQGYEQFF.

The rearrangement joins TRBV27 to TRBJ2-3, with D uncertain. Germline CDR1 and CDR2: MNHEY and SMNVEV (reference sequence). V was trimmed by 9 bases and J by 5 bases, leaving 18 bases between them. The CDR3 consists of 14 residues. In nucleotides, the CDR3 is TGTGCCAGAGCGCAGAGTGCCCTACGAGATACGCAGTATTTT. Encoded protein: CARAQSALRDTQYF.

This clone was recorded only once. The chain couples TRBV7-6 to TRBJ1-1, with D unclear. The CDR3 contains 15 residues. Germline-derived CDR1 and CDR2 are SGHVS and FNYEAQ. Trimming took 2 bases from V and 0 from J, leaving 10 bases between them. Here the CDR3 reads CASSLSWQVNTEAFF. CDR3 coding DNA: TGTGCCAGCAGCTTATCATGGCAGGTGAACACTGAAGCTTTCTTT. The whole variable domain, remainder taken from reference TRBV7-6 and TRBJ1-1, is GAGVSQSPRYKVTKRGQDVALRCDPISGHVSLYWYRQALGQGPEFLTYFNYEAQQDKSGLPNDRFSAERPEGSISTLTIQRTEQRDSAMYRCASSLSWQVNTEAFFGQGTRLTVV.

The V call is TRBV7-9, the J call TRBJ2-5; TRBD1 matches 10 bases. The CDR3 has 16 residues. V lost 2 bases and J lost 5; bases outside the gene matches: 8. CDR1 is SEHNR, CDR2 FQNEAQ, per germline (reference sequence). The CDR3 DNA is TGTGCCAGCAGCTTAAGGGGACAGGGGCAGCAGGAGACCCAGTACTTC. Protein: CASSLRGQGQQETQYF.

The chain couples TRBV5-4 to TRBJ1-5, with D unresolved. The V end was cut by 0 bases, the J end by 2 bases, with 9 bases between. The V gene's germline CDR1 is SGHNT and CDR2 YYREEE (reference sequence). The CDR3 totals 15 residues. In nucleotides, the CDR3 is TGTGCCAGCAGCTTGGACGGGAGCGGCAATCAGCCCCAGCATTTT. This codes for CASSLDGSGNQPQHF.

This chain joins TRBV5-8 and TRBJ2-7; 7 nucleotides agree with TRBD2. Trimming took 7 bases from V and 1 from J; bases not matched to a gene: 5. Germline assignment: CDR1 SGHTS and CDR2 YDEGEE. The CDR3 runs 13 residues. The CDR3 region is CASLRLASYEQYF. CDR3 coding DNA: TGTGCCAGCTTGCGACTAGCTTCCTACGAGCAGTACTTC. Looking up the rest from reference TRBV5-8 and TRBJ2-7 gives the full variable domain: EAGVTQSPTHLIKTRGQQATLRCSPISGHTSVYWYQQALGLGLQFLLWYDEGEERNRGNFPPRFSGRQFPNYSSELNVNALELEDSALYLCASLRLASYEQYFGPGTRLTVT.

V usage is TRBV27 and J usage is TRBJ2-7; TRBD1 might be the D (6 bases). Germline V gives CDR1 MNHEY, CDR2 SMNVEV (reference sequence). The germline V and J ends were trimmed by 0 bases and 7 bases, with 16 bases remaining between them. The CDR3 totals 15 residues. CDR3 nucleotides: TGTGCCAGCAGTTTATCTTCCTGGACAGCCGTAGAGCAGTACTTC. Its translation: CASSLSSWTAVEQYF.